This T cell receptor beta chain was sequenced for a study of spatial heterogeneity in lung cancer. Overall study results and limits: Blood showed ubiquitous tumor TCRs more often at resection than at routine follow-up.

TCRdb reanalysed the 5' RACE reads using MiXCR and keeps one entry per CDR3 protein. This table has around 74,000 distinct CDR3 sequences, about 14% appearing once. The time point denotes: sample taken at primary tumor resection. The study sequenced unsorted whole RNA from tumor, nontumor lung or frozen PBMC. Untreated early-stage non-small cell lung cancer patients, around 72 in total, were the donors. V lost 4 bases and J 3 bases, leaving 14 bases between the germline ends. This CDR3 is built from 16 residues. The germline V gene has CDR1 SGHRS and CDR2 YFSETQ. As regards this clonotype: Antigen unknown.

This TCR derives from a male donor with early-stage non-small cell lung cancer. The gene calls are TRBV5-1 and TRBJ1-6; no reliable D call. Sequencing used PBMCs, obtained at surgery. This CDR3 is CASSVRQRDYNSPLHF. CDR3 bases: TGCGCCAGCAGCGTGAGGCAGAGAGACTATAATTCACCCCTCCACTTT.